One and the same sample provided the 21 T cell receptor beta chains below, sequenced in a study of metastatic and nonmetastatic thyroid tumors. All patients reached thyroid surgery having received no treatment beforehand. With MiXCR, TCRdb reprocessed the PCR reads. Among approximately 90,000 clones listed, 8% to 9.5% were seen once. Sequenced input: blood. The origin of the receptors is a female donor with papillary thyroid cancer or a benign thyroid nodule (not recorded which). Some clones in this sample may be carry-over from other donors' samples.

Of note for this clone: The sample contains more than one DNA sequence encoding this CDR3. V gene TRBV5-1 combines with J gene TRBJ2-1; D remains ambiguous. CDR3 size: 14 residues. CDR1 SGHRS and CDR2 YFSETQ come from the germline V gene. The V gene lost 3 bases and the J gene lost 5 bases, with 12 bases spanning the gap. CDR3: CASSWVGTDNEQFF. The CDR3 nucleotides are TGCGCCAGCAGCTGGGTGGGTACAGACAATGAGCAGTTCTTC.

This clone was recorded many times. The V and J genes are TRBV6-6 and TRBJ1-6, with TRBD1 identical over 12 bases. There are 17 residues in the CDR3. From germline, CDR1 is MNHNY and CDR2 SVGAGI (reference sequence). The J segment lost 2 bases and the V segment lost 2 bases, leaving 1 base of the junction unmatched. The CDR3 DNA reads TGTGCCAGCAGTTACGGGACAGGGGGCGCCTATAATTCACCCCTCCACTTT. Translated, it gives CASSYGTGGAYNSPLHF.

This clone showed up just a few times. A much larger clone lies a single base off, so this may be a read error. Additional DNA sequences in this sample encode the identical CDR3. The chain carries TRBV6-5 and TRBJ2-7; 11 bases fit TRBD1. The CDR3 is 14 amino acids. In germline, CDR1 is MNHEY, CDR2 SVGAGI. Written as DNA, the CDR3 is TGCGCCAGCAGTTACCGGGACAGGGGGTACGAGCAGTACTTC. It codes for CASSYRDRGYEQYF.

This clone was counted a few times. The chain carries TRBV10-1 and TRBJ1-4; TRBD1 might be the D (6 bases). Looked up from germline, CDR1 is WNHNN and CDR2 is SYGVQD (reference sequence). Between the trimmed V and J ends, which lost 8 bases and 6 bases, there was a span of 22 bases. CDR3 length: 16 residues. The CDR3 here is CASPRGGAFRYEKLFF. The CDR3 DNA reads TGCGCCAGCCCCCGAGGGGGGGCTTTCCGCTATGAAAAACTGTTTTTT.

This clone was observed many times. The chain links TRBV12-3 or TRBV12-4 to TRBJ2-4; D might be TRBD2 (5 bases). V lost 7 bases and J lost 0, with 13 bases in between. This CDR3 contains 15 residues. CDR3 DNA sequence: TGTGCCAGCACCCAACGAGGGCTAGCCAAAAACATTCAGTACTTC. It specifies CASTQRGLAKNIQYF.

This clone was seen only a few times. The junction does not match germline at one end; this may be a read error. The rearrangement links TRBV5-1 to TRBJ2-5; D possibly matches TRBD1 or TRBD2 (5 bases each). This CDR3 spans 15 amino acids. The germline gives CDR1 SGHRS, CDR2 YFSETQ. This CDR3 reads CASGLGGGKQETQYF. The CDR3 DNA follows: TGCGCCAGCGGCTTGGGTGGGGGTAAGCAAGAGACCCAGTACTTC. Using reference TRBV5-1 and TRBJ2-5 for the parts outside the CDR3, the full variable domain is KAGVTQTPRYLIKTRGQQVTLSCSPISGHRSVSWYQQTPGQGLQFLFEYFSETQRNKGNFPGRFSGRQFSNSRSEMNVSTLELGDSALYLCASGLGGGKQETQYFGPGTRLLVL.

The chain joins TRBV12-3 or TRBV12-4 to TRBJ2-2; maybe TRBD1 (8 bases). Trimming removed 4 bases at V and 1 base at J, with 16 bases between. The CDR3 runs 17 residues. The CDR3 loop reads CASSYATGGGNTGELFF. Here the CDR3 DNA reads TGTGCCAGCAGTTACGCAACAGGGGGGGGGAACACCGGGGAGCTGTTTTTT.

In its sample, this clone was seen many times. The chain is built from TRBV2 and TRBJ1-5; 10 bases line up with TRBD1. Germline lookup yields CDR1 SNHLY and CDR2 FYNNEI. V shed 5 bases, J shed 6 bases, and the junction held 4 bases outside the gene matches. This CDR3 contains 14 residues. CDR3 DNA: TGTGCCAGCAGTTCGACAGGGGGCACTCAGCCCCAGCATTTT. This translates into CASSSTGGTQPQHF. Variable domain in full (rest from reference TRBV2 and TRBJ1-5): EPEVTQTPSHQVTQMGQEVILRCVPISNHLYFYWYRQILGQKVEFLVSFYNNEISEKSEIFDDQFSVERPDGSNFTLKIRSTKLEDSAMYFCASSSTGGTQPQHFGDGTRLSIL.

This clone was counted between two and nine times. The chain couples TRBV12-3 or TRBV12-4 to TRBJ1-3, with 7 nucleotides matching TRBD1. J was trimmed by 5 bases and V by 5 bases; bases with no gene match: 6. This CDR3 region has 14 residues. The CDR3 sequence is CASSQGGLRNTIYF. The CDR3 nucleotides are TGTGCCAGCAGTCAAGGGGGCTTACGAAACACCATATATTTT.

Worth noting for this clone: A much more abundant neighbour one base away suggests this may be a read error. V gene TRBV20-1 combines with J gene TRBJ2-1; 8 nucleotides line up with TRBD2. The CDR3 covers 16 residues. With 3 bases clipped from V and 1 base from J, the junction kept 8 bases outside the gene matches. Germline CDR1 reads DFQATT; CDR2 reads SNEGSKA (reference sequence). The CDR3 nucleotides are TGCAGTGCTAGCCCCATAGCGGGGTTATCCTACAATGAGCAGTTCTTC. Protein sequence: CSASPIAGLSYNEQFF.

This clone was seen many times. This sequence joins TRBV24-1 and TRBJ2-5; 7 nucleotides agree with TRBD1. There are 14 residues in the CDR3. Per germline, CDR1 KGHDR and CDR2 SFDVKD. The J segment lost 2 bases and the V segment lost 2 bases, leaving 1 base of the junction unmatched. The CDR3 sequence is CATSDWDRQETQYF. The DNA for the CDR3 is TGTGCCACCAGTGATTGGGACAGACAAGAGACCCAGTACTTC.

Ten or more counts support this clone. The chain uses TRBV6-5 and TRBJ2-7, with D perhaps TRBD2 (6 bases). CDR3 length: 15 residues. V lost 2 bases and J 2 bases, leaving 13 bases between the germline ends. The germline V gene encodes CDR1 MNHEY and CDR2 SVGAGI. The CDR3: CASSYAEGGAYEQYF. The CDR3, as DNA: TGTGCCAGCAGTTACGCGGAGGGTGGTGCCTACGAGCAGTACTTC.

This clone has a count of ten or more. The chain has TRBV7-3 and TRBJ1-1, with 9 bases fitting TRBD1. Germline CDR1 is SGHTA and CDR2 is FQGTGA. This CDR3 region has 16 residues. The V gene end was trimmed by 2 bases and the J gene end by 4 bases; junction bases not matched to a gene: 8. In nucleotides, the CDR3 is TGTGCCAGCAGCTTAGGACAGGGGAGAAGCGGCACTGAAGCTTTCTTT. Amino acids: CASSLGQGRSGTEAFF.

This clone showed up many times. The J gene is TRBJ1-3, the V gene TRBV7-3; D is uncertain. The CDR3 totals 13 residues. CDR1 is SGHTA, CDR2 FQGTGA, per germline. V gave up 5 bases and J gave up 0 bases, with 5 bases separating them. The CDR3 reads CASSRASGNTIYF. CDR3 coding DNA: TGTGCCAGCAGCCGTGCCTCTGGAAACACCATATATTTT.

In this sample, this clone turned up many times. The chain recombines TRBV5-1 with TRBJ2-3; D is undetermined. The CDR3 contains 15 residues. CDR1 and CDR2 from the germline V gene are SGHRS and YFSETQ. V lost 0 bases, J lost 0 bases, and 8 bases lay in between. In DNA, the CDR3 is TGCGCCAGCAGCTTGGATGGTAGCAGCACAGATACGCAGTATTTT. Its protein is CASSLDGSSTDTQYF.

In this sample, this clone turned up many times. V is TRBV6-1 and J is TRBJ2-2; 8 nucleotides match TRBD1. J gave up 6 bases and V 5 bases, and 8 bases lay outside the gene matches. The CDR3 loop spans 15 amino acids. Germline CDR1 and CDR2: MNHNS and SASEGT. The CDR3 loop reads CASSSGTGAAGELFF. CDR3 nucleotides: TGTGCCAGCAGTTCCGGGACAGGCGCCGCCGGGGAGCTGTTTTTT.

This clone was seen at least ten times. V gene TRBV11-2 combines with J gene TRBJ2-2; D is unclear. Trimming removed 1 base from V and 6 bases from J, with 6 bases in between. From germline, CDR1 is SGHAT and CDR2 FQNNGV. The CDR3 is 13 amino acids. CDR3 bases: TGTGCCAGCAGCTTAGTGCGGTCCGGGGAGCTGTTTTTT. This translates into CASSLVRSGELFF.

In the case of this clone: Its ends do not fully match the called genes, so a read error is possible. CDR3 nucleotide sequence: TGCGCCAGCAGCTTGGGGAGAAAGGGGACCTACGAGAAGTACTTC. Amino acids: CASSLGRKGTYEKYF. The chain links TRBV5-1 to TRBJ2-7, with D perhaps TRBD1 or TRBD2 (5 bases each). The CDR3 totals 15 residues. Germline lookup yields CDR1 SGHRS and CDR2 YFSETQ.

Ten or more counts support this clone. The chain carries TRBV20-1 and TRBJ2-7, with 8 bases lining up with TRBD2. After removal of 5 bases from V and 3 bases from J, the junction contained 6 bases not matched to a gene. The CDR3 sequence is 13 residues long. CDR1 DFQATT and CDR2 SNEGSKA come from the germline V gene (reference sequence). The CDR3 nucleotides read TGCAGTGCTTCTCGGGGGGGCGGCTACGAGCAGTACTTC. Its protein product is CSASRGGGYEQYF.

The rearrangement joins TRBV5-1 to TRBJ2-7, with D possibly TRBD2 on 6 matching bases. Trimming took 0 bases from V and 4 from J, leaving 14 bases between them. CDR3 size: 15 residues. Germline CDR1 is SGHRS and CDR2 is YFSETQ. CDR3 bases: TGCGCCAGCAGCTTGGAGGAGGGAGTAGTTTACGAGCAGTACTTC. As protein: CASSLEEGVVYEQYF.

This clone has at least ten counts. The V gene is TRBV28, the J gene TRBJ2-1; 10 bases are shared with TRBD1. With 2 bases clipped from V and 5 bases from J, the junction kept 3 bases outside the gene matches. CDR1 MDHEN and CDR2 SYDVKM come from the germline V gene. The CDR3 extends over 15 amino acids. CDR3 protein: CASSLVDRGHNEQFF. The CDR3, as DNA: TGTGCCAGCAGTTTAGTAGACAGGGGGCACAATGAGCAGTTCTTC.